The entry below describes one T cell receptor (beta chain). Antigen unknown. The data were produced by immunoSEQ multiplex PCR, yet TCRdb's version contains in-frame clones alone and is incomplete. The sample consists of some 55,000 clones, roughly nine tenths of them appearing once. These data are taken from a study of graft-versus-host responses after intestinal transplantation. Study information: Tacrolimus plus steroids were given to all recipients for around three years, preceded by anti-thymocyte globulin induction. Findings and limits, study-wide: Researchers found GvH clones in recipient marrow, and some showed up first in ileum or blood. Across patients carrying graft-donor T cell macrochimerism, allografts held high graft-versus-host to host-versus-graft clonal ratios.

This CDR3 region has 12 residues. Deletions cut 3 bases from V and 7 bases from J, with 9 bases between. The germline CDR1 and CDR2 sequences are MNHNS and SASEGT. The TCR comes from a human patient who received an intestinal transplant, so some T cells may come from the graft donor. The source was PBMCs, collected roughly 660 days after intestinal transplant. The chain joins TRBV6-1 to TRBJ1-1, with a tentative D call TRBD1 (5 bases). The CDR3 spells CASSDQGNEAFF. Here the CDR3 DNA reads TGTGCCAGCAGTGATCAGGGAAATGAAGCTTTCTTT.